One T cell receptor beta chain is described in this entry. This entry belongs to a study of T cells in Graves' hyperthyroidism and ophthalmopathy. Overall study: Before treatment of any kind, peripheral blood was taken at initial diagnosis.

TCR beta CDR3 regions were amplified from RNA. An initial round of RT-PCR targeting the TCR CDR3 relied on the HTBI primer set. TCRdb called the multiplex PCR reads again in MiXCR, with one record for every CDR3 protein. The data hold over 300,000 distinct CDR3 sequences, with over 11% observed a single time. Among the patients, aged 18 to 65, hyperthyroidism was newly diagnosed and had lasted under 2 months. Diagnosing involved the use of clinical symptoms, serum thyroxine and TRAb, thyroid ultrasound and orbital computed tomography. V was clipped by 1 base and J by 3 bases, with 11 bases between them. The CDR3 runs 14 residues. Germline CDR1 is SGHRS and CDR2 is YFSETQ.

The chain links TRBV5-1 to TRBJ2-7, with D possibly TRBD1 on 5 matching bases. The specimen was blood. The sequence was obtained from an older woman with Graves' hyperthyroidism. In DNA, the CDR3 is TGCGCCAGCAGCTTGACTCTAACAGGCTACGAGCAGTACTTC. It yields the protein CASSLTLTGYEQYF. The variable domain in full, completed from reference TRBV5-1 and TRBJ2-7, reads KAGVTQTPRYLIKTRGQQVTLSCSPISGHRSVSWYQQTPGQGLQFLFEYFSETQRNKGNFPGRFSGRQFSNSRSEMNVSTLELGDSALYLCASSLTLTGYEQYFGPGTRLTVT.